This TCR beta chain was identified during a study of cytomegalovirus exposure and HLA in healthy donors. Broader study findings: CMV serostatus was the only recorded immune exposure for donors. It was assumed in the presence/absence analyses that sequencing depth was roughly uniform across donors.

A remark on this clone: Its specificity is unknown.

V lost 7 bases to trimming and J lost 4 bases, with 14 bases between them. Germline assignment: CDR1 SNHLY and CDR2 FYNNEI. This CDR3 has 13 residues. The PCR had 60 Vbeta and 13 Jbeta primers. Some clones are missing from TCRdb's copy, which holds only in-frame ones; the method was immunoSEQ multiplex PCR. This repertoire includes 53,000 or so clones. This chain uses TRBV2 with TRBJ2-7, with TRBD1 as a possible D gene (6 bases). Sequencing was carried out using PBMCs. This clonotype was obtained from a male donor in good health and CMV-seropositive. The CDR3 protein is CASMGAAPYEQYF. In DNA, the CDR3 is TGTGCCAGCATGGGGGCTGCCCCTTACGAGCAGTACTTC.